Listed below are T cell receptor beta chains from one sample, sequenced in a study of cytomegalovirus exposure and HLA in healthy donors. Libraries were prepared by immunoSEQ multiplex PCR; TCRdb keeps only in-frame clonotypes and omits some of them. The sample yields over 150,000 clones, roughly four fifths seen once. Source material: PBMCs. The receptor source for this set is a boy aged 2 to 9 in good health and CMV-seronegative. The CDR3 runs from the conserved cysteine through the conserved F or W. Fields, in order: J gene, clone size, D gene, V gene, CDR3 DNA, CDR3 protein. A D gene is named only where the DNA matches it firmly. Where a row states a size, it is once, few, many or the class of an expanded clone; other rows omit it.

TRBJ2-1	NA	TRBD2	TRBV6-5	TGTGCCAGCAGTTCCCTGAGCGGGGGGGGACCAAATGAGCAGTTCTTC	CASSSLSGGGPNEQFF
TRBJ2-1	NA	NA	TRBV19	TGTGCCAGCCGACTCGGCTCCTACAATGAGCAGTTCTTC	CASRLGSYNEQFF
TRBJ1-2	NA	NA	TRBV2	TGTGCCAGCAGTGACACAGGCTACACCTTC	CASSDTGYTF
TRBJ2-3	NA	TRBD2	TRBV5-1	TGCGCCAGCAGCTTGGGTAGCGGGGACGCAGATACGCAGTATTTT	CASSLGSGDADTQYF
TRBJ1-2	NA	NA	TRBV10-3	TGTGCCATCAGTGGTTCCCAATATGGCTACACCTTC	CAISGSQYGYTF
TRBJ1-6	NA	NA	TRBV7-9	TGTGCCAGCAGCTCCCCGGGGGATTCACCCCTCCACTTT	CASSSPGDSPLHF
TRBJ1-5	NA	TRBD1	TRBV18	TGTGCCAGCTCACCGACAGGGAATCAGCCCCAGCATTTT	CASSPTGNQPQHF
TRBJ1-1	NA	NA	TRBV7-9	TGTGCCAGCAGCACCGGACACGAAGCTTTCTTT	CASSTGHEAFF
TRBJ2-7	NA	TRBD1	TRBV7-2	TGTGCCAGCAGCTTACGGGACAGCTCCTACGAGCAGTACTTC	CASSLRDSSYEQYF
TRBJ1-1	few	NA	TRBV27	TGTGCCAGCAGCCACCTAACAGAGAACACTGAAGCTTTCTTT	CASSHLTENTEAFF
TRBJ1-1	NA	NA	TRBV29-1	TGCAGCGGATCATCAGCCCTAGACCGTGAAGCTTTCTTT	CSGSSALDREAFF
TRBJ2-3	NA	TRBD2	TRBV5-4	TGTGCCAGCAGCACCTACCCCCGGACTAGCGGTAGCACAGATACGCAGTATTTT	CASSTYPRTSGSTDTQYF
TRBJ2-2	NA	NA	TRBV10-3	TGTGCCATCAGTGAGAGGCAGGGTACCGCCGGGGAGCTGTTTTTT	CAISERQGTAGELFF
TRBJ2-1	NA	TRBD1	TRBV9	TGTGCCAGCAATCAGGGGGCGAGTAGCCTGAATGAGCAGTTCTTC	CASNQGASSLNEQFF
TRBJ2-7	NA	NA	TRBV6-1	TGTGCCAGCAGTGACAGGGGTGGATCCTACGAGCAGTACTTC	CASSDRGGSYEQYF
TRBJ2-5	NA	TRBD2	TRBV27	TGTGCCAGCAGTTTTGGGGGGGGAGAGACCCAGTACTTC	CASSFGGGETQYF
TRBJ2-3	once	TRBD2	TRBV11-2	TGTGCCAGCAGCTTCCGCGGGGGGGCTAGTCGAGATACGCAGTATTTT	CASSFRGGASRDTQYF
TRBJ1-2	NA	TRBD1	TRBV7-9	TGTGCCAGCAGCCACTGGTCCAGGGGGAATGGCTACACCTTC	CASSHWSRGNGYTF
TRBJ1-5	NA	TRBD1	TRBV27	TGTGCCAGCAGTACGGGACAGCATCAGCCCCAGCATTTT	CASSTGQHQPQHF
TRBJ2-5	NA	TRBD2	TRBV11-2	TGTGCCAGCAGCTCGAGACTAGCGGGGGGCCAAGAGACCCAGTACTTC	CASSSRLAGGQETQYF
TRBJ2-2	NA	NA	TRBV19	TGTGCCAGCGGGGTCCGGGAGCTGTTTTTT	CASGVRELFF
TRBJ2-3	NA	NA	TRBV5-8	TGTGCCAGCAGCTTATCCCCGACTAGCACAGATACGCAGTATTTT	CASSLSPTSTDTQYF